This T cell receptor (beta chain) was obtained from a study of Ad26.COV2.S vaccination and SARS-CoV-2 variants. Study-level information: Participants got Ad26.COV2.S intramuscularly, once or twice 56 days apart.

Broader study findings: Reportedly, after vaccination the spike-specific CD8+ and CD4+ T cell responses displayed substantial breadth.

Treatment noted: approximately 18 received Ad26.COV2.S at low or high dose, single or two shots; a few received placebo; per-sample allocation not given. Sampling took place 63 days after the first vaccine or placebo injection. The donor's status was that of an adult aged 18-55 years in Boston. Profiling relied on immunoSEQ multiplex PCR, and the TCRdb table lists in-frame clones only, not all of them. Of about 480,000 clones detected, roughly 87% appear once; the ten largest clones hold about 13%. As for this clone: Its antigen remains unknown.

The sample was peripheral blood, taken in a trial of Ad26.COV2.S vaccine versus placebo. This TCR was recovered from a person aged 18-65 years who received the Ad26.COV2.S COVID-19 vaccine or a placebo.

CDR3 sequence reads: CASSLLLAPTDTQYF. The CDR3 coding sequence is TGTGCCAGCAGCTTACTGTTGGCACCCACAGATACGCAGTATTTT. The chain joins TRBV7-8 to TRBJ2-3; D is uncertain. Germline assignment: CDR1 SGHVS and CDR2 FQNEAQ. The CDR3 loop spans 15 amino acids. Deletions cut 2 bases from V and 2 bases from J, with 11 bases between.